This TCR beta chain stems from a study of post-analysis software for immune sequencing data. The J segment lost 6 bases and the V segment lost 5 bases, leaving 6 bases of the junction unmatched. From germline, CDR1 is MNHEY and CDR2 SVGAGI. This CDR3 has 14 residues. Study-level results: With TRBV5-6, TRBV5-1 and TRBV20-1 included, about five TRBV segments were more frequent in patients than in controls.

Built from TCR beta cDNA, the libraries had unique molecular identifiers in them. TCRdb independently ran MiXCR on the PCR reads; one entry per CDR3 protein. The profile shows 750,000 to 950,000 distinct CDR3 sequences, approximately 50% of them singletons. In regard to this clonotype: Its antigen is not known.

The chain employs TRBV6-5 and TRBJ2-7; 11 bases line up with TRBD1. This receptor was obtained from a girl aged 10-17 years with multiple sclerosis. Sequencing was done on a sample of blood. The CDR3 is CASSKGQGGSEQYF. For the CDR3, the DNA is TGTGCCAGCAGTAAGGGACAGGGGGGTTCCGAGCAGTACTTC.